What follows are 20 T cell receptor beta chains derived from one specimen sequenced in a study of blood T cells in healthy people across ages. It was with a sample-barcoded 5' primer and a J-beta primer mix that a second PCR of roughly 6 to 12 cycles was run. In TCRdb, the 5' RACE reads were re-called with MiXCR into one record per CDR3 protein. The sample records about 940,000 distinct CDR3 sequences, 45% to 50% being singletons. Sequencing was done on a sample of blood. These receptors all come from a man aged 30-40 years in good health.

This clonotype was detected only a few times. The chain links TRBV10-3 to TRBJ2-1, with 14 bases that match TRBD2. The CDR3 is 16 residues long. CDR1 and CDR2 (germline): ENHRY, SYGVKD. The ends lost 7 bases at V and 6 bases at J; junction bases unmatched: 8. The CDR3 DNA reads TGTGCCATCAATATCAGACTAGCGGGGGGGCCCAATGAGCAGTTCTTC. It translates to CAINIRLAGGPNEQFF.

Only a few counts were recorded for this clonotype. V is TRBV14 and J is TRBJ2-5, with D possibly being TRBD2 (5 bases). Trimming took 3 bases from V and 6 from J, leaving 14 bases between them. CDR3 size: 14 residues. Germline assignment: CDR1 SGHDN and CDR2 FVKESK. CDR3 coding DNA: TGTGCCAGCAGCCAGGTGCCTAGCTGGAAGACCCAGTACTTC. Translating it yields CASSQVPSWKTQYF.

This clonotype came up a few times. The chain links TRBV6-1 to TRBJ1-2; possibly TRBD1 for D (5 bases). The germline V gene encodes CDR1 MNHNS and CDR2 SASEGT. This CDR3 is 14 amino acids long. Trimming stripped 2 bases from V and 6 bases from J, with 13 bases between. The CDR3 region has the DNA TGTGCCAGCAGTGAAAGGGGTCTCGGCCATGGCTACACCTTC. It encodes CASSERGLGHGYTF.

This rearrangement joins TRBV29-1 to TRBJ1-2; possible D gene TRBD1, 6 bases. The CDR3 runs to 13 residues. CDR1 is SQVTM and CDR2 is ANQGSEA in the germline V gene. V was shortened by 4 bases and J by 2 bases, with 11 bases between the two germline ends. DNA of the CDR3: TGCAGCGTTGGAACAGGGCCGAACTATGGCTACACCTTC. It codes for CSVGTGPNYGYTF.

On this clonotype: A read error may account for a junction end that differs from germline. This chain links TRBV5-1 with TRBJ2-7, with D maybe TRBD1 (6 bases). Germline CDR1 reads SGHRS; CDR2 reads YFSETQ. The CDR3 contains 15 residues. CDR3 sequence (DNA): TGCACCAGCAGCGTGGGACACTATAGCTCCTACGAGCAGTACTTC. Translation: CTSSVGHYSSYEQYF. Full variable domain (remainder filled in from reference TRBV5-1 and TRBJ2-7): KAGVTQTPRYLIKTRGQQVTLSCSPISGHRSVSWYQQTPGQGLQFLFEYFSETQRNKGNFPGRFSGRQFSNSRSEMNVSTLELGDSALYLCTSSVGHYSSYEQYFGPGTRLTVT.

This clonotype was found a few times. The germline gene is not matched at one end of the junction; a read error may be the cause. The rearrangement joins TRBV7-7 to TRBJ2-2; D call uncertain. There are 13 residues in the CDR3. Germline V gives CDR1 SSHAT, CDR2 FNYEAQ (reference sequence). CDR3 sequence reads: CASSLRGRGELFF. For the CDR3, the DNA is TGTGCTAGCAGCTTACGTGGGCGCGGGGAGCTGTTTTTT.

The chain combines TRBV24-1 with TRBJ2-5; 9 bases align to TRBD2. This CDR3 has 16 amino acids. CDR1 and CDR2 from the germline V gene are KGHDR and SFDVKD. J was trimmed by 7 bases and V by 0 bases; bases with no gene match: 8. CDR3 amino acids: CATSDLSGGKSGTQYF. CDR3 DNA sequence: TGTGCCACCAGTGATTTGAGCGGGGGGAAAAGTGGGACCCAGTACTTC.

This clonotype appeared once. The chain employs TRBV30 and TRBJ2-1, with TRBD1 matching 8 bases. V gave up 3 bases and J gave up 6 bases; unmatched junction bases: 4. The CDR3 runs to 13 residues. Germline V gene data show CDR1 as GTSNPN and CDR2 as SVGIG (reference sequence). CDR3 nucleotides: TGTGCCTGGAGGGACAGGGCCCGCAATGAGCAGTTCTTC. Amino acids: CAWRDRARNEQFF.

The V and J genes are TRBV28 and TRBJ2-3; 9 nucleotides align to TRBD1. V gave up 3 bases and J gave up 0 bases; unmatched junction bases: 19. CDR1 MDHEN and CDR2 SYDVKM come from the germline V gene. This CDR3 comprises 21 residues. The CDR3 DNA sequence: TGTGCCAGCAGTTTTCTGGTGCGGACACTAACCGGGACAGGGAGCACAGATACGCAGTATTTT. It encodes CASSFLVRTLTGTGSTDTQYF. Supplemented by reference TRBV28 and TRBJ2-3, the full variable domain reads DVKVTQSSRYLVKRTGEKVFLECVQDMDHENMFWYRQDPGLGLRLIYFSYDVKMKEKGDIPEGYSVSREKKERFSLILESASTNQTSMYLCASSFLVRTLTGTGSTDTQYFGPGTRLTVL.

J is TRBJ2-7 and V is TRBV28; D may be TRBD2 (5 bases). V lost 5 bases and J lost 1, with 15 bases in between. This CDR3 spans 15 amino acids. CDR1 is MDHEN and CDR2 is SYDVKM in the germline V gene. The CDR3 DNA reads TGTGCCAGCAGTACCTACCGGACTGGTTCCTACGAGCAGTACTTC. Encoded protein: CASSTYRTGSYEQYF. Full variable domain (rest looked up from reference TRBV28 and TRBJ2-7): DVKVTQSSRYLVKRTGEKVFLECVQDMDHENMFWYRQDPGLGLRLIYFSYDVKMKEKGDIPEGYSVSREKKERFSLILESASTNQTSMYLCASSTYRTGSYEQYFGPGTRLTVT.

For this clonotype: At one boundary the junction diverges from the germline segment, which might be a read error. The V gene is TRBV7-3, the J gene TRBJ2-3; 7 bases are shared with TRBD2. Germline CDR1 and CDR2: SGHTA and FQGTGA. The CDR3 totals 14 residues. As DNA, the CDR3 is TGTGCCAGCAGCTTATCAGCGGGGATAGATACGCGGTATTTT. Encoded protein: CASSLSAGIDTRYF.

In this sample, this clonotype turned up a few times. The genes are TRBV20-1 and TRBJ2-5; TRBD2 agrees at 7 bases. Germline V gene sequence: CDR1 DFQATT, CDR2 SNEGSKA (reference sequence). Trimming removed 6 bases from V and 3 bases from J; junction bases left unmatched: 7. The CDR3 spans 13 residues. The CDR3 coding sequence is TGCAGTGCACGAATAGCGGGTAAAGAGACCCAGTACTTC. It translates to CSARIAGKETQYF.

This sequence joins TRBV27 and TRBJ2-4; 7 nucleotides match TRBD1. The assigned J gene may be wrong: the sequence end matches TRBJ2-7 better. Looked up from germline, CDR1 is MNHEY and CDR2 is SMNVEV (reference sequence). The CDR3 covers 14 residues. The CDR3 protein is CASSKGTVTYEQYF. The CDR3 bases are TGTGCCAGCAGTAAGGGGACAGTCACCTACGAGCAGTACTTC.

About this clonotype itself: One base away lies a much larger clone, so this may be a sequencing read error. J is TRBJ2-3 and V is TRBV6-1; possible D gene TRBD2, 5 bases. The CDR3 sequence is 14 residues long. Per germline, CDR1 MNHNS and CDR2 SASEGT. V was shortened by 7 bases and J by 2 bases, with 13 bases between the two germline ends. The CDR3 DNA reads TGTGCCAGCAAACTAGTGGGCCACACAGATACGCAGTATTTT. Translating gives CASKLVGHTDTQYF.

The sample holds a few counts of this clonotype. The gene calls are TRBV29-1 and TRBJ2-3; the D gene is possibly TRBD1 (5 bases). Germline assignment: CDR1 SQVTM and CDR2 ANQGSEA. The V end was cut by 6 bases, the J end by 1 base, with 8 bases between. The CDR3 sequence is 12 residues long. The CDR3, as DNA: TGCAGCGTCCAGGGCGGCACAGATACGCAGTATTTT. The encoded protein is CSVQGGTDTQYF.

This clonotype showed up just a few times. This chain's CDR3 is CAISQAQGTHEQYF. CDR3 DNA: TGTGCCATCAGTCAGGCACAGGGGACCCACGAGCAGTACTTC. This chain connects TRBV10-3 to TRBJ2-7; the match to TRBD1 covers 7 bases. CDR1 is ENHRY, CDR2 SYGVKD, per germline. V dropped 5 bases and J dropped 5; count of bases not matched to a gene: 9. This CDR3 is 14 amino acids long.

This chain uses TRBV5-1 with TRBJ1-1; a weak D match, TRBD1 (6 bases). The CDR3 has 15 amino acids. Germline V lookup: CDR1 SGHRS, CDR2 YFSETQ. V was trimmed by 5 bases and J by 1 base, leaving 15 bases between them. The CDR3 is CASRKTGASNTEAFF. DNA of the CDR3: TGCGCCAGCAGAAAAACGGGGGCCTCGAACACTGAAGCTTTCTTT.

This clonotype was seen ten or more times. The CDR3 sequence is CSARDTMGRESFF. CDR3 in DNA: TGCAGTGCTAGAGATACCATGGGGCGAGAATCTTTCTTT. The genes are TRBV20-1 and TRBJ1-1, with a tentative D call TRBD1 (5 bases). This CDR3 is 13 amino acids long. The V gene lost 0 bases and the J gene lost 12 bases, with 17 bases spanning the gap. Germline V gives CDR1 DFQATT, CDR2 SNEGSKA (reference sequence).

V and J are TRBV24-1 and TRBJ2-3; D not certain. The CDR3 extends over 16 amino acids. Germline V gene sequence: CDR1 KGHDR, CDR2 SFDVKD. Trimming shortened V by 5 bases and J by 0 bases, and 14 bases separated the two germline ends. Here the CDR3 DNA reads TGTGCCACCAGTGCGAATACAAGATTTAGCACAGATACGCAGTATTTT. The encoded protein is CATSANTRFSTDTQYF.

The CDR3 bases are TGTGCCAGCAGCCAAGAGACAGGGCTCCTTGGGGAGCAGTTCTTC. Protein: CASSQETGLLGEQFF. V gene TRBV3-1 combines with J gene TRBJ2-1; 7 positions match TRBD1. The ends lost 0 bases at V and 10 bases at J; junction bases unmatched: 9. The germline V gene encodes CDR1 LGHDT and CDR2 YNNKEL (reference sequence). The CDR3 sequence is 15 residues long.